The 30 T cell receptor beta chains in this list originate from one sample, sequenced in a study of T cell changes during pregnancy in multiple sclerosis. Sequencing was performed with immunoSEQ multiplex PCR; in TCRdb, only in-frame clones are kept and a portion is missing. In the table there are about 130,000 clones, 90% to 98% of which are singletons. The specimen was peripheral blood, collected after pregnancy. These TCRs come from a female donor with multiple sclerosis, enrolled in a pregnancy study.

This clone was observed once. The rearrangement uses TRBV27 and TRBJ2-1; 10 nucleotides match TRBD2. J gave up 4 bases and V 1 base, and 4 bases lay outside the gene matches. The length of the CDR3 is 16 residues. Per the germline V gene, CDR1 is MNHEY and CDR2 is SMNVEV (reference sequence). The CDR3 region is CASSLYSGRTYNEQFF. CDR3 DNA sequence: TGTGCCAGCAGTTTATATAGCGGGAGGACTTACAATGAGCAGTTCTTC.

CDR3 protein: CASSLGQGEETQYF. In DNA form, the CDR3 reads TGTGCCAGCAGCTTAGGTCAGGGGGAAGAGACCCAGTACTTC. V gene TRBV11-2 combines with J gene TRBJ2-5; 7 positions agree with TRBD1. Germline CDR1 reads SGHAT; CDR2 reads FQNNGV. Trimming at V came to 1 base and at J to 3 bases, leaving 2 bases not matched to a gene. The CDR3 is made up of 14 amino acids.

In nucleotides, the CDR3 is TGTGCCAGCAGCTTGGTGTCAGGGGACAGCACAGATACGCAGTATTTT. Protein product: CASSLVSGDSTDTQYF. The V call is TRBV5-6, the J call TRBJ2-3; a possible D gene is TRBD1 (6 bases). The CDR3 extends over 16 amino acids. The V end was cut by 0 bases, the J end by 0 bases, with 11 bases between. From germline, CDR1 is SGHDT and CDR2 YYEEEE.

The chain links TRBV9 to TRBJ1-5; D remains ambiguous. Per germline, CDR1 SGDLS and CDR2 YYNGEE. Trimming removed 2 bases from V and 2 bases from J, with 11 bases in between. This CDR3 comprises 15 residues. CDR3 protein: CASSVGSGGNQPQHF. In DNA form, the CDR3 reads TGTGCCAGCAGCGTTGGGTCAGGCGGCAATCAGCCCCAGCATTTT.

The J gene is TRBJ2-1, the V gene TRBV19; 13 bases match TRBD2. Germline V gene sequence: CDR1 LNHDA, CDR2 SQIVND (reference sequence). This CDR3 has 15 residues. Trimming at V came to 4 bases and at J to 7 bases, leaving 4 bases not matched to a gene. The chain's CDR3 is CASSTLAGGRNEQFF. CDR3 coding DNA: TGTGCCAGTAGTACACTAGCGGGAGGGCGGAATGAGCAGTTCTTC.

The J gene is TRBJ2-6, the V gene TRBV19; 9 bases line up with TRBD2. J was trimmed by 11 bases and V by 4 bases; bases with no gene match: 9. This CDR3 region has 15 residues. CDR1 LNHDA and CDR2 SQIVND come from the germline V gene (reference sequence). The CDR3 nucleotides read TGTGCCAGTAGTAATCTAGCGGGGAACCCCCACGTCCTGACTTTC. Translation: CASSNLAGNPHVLTF.

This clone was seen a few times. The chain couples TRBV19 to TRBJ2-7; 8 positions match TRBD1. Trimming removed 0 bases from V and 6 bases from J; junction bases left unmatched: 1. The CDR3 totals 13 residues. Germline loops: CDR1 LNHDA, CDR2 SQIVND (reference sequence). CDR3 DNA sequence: TGTGCCAGTAGTATAGACGACAGGGGCGAGCAGTACTTC. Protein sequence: CASSIDDRGEQYF.

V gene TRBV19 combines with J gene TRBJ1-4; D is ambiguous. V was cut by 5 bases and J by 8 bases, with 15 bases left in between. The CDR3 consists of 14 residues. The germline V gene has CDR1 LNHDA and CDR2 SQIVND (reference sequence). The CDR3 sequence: CASSPQGGREKLFF. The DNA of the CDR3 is TGTGCCAGTAGTCCCCAAGGCGGTCGGGAAAAACTGTTTTTT.

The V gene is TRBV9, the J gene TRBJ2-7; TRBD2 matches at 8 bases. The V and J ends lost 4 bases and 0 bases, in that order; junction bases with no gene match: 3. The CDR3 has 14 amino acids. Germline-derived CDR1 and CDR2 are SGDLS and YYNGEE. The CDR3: CASSPGLASYEQYF. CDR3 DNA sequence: TGTGCCAGCAGCCCCGGACTAGCCTCCTACGAGCAGTACTTC.

The CDR3 bases are TGTGCCAGCAGTTCCGGGACAGGGGGCTCCGAGCAGTACTTC. It codes for CASSSGTGGSEQYF. J is TRBJ2-7 and V is TRBV28, with 12 nucleotides matching TRBD1. This CDR3 contains 14 residues. The trim removed 4 bases at V and 6 bases at J, leaving 4 bases unmatched. Germline loops: CDR1 MDHEN, CDR2 SYDVKM.

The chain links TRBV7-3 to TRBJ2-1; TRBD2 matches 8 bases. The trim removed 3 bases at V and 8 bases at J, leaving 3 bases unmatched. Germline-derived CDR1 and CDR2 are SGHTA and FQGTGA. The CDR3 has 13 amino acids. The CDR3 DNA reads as TGTGCCAGCAGCTTCGGGGGGGGAGATGAGCAGTTCTTC. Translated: CASSFGGGDEQFF.

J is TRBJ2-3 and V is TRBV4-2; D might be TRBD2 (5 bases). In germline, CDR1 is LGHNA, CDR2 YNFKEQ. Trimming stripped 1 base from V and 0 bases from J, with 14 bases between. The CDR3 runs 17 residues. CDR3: CASSQAVPAASTDTQYF. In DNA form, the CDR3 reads TGTGCCAGCAGCCAAGCCGTTCCAGCGGCTAGCACAGATACGCAGTATTTT.

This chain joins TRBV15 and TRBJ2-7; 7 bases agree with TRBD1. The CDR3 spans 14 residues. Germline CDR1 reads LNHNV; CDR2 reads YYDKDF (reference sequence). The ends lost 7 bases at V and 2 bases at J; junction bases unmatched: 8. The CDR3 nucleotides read TGTGCCACCACCAAGGACAGGCTCACCTACGAGCAGTACTTC. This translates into CATTKDRLTYEQYF. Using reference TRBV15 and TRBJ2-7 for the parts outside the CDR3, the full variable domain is DAMVIQNPRYQVTQFGKPVTLSCSQTLNHNVMYWYQQKSSQAPKLLFHYYDKDFNNEADTPDNFQSRRPNTSFCFLDIRSPGLGDTAMYLCATTKDRLTYEQYFGPGTRLTVT.

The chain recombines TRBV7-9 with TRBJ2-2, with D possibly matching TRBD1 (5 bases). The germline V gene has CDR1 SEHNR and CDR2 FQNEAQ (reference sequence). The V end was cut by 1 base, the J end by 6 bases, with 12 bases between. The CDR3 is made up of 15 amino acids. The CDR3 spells CASSLEDIGAGELFF. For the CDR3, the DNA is TGTGCCAGCAGCTTAGAGGACATAGGGGCCGGGGAGCTGTTTTTT.

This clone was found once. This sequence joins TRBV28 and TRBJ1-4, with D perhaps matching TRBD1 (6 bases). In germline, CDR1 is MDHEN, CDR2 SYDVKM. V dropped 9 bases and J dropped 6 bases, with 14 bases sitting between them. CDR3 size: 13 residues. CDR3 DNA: TGTGCCAGGAAACAGGGTTTCGATGAAAAACTGTTTTTT. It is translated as CARKQGFDEKLFF.

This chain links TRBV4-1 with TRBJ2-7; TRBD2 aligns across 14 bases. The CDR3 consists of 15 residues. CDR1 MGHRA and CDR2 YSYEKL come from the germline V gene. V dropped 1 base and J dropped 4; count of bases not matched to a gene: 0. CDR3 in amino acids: CASSQGTSGRYEQYF. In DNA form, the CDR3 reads TGCGCCAGCAGCCAAGGGACTAGCGGGAGGTACGAGCAGTACTTC.

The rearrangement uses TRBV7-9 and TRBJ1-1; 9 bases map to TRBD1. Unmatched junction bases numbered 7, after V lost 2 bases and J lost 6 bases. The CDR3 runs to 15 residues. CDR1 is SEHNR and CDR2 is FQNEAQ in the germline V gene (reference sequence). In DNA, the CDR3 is TGTGCCAGCAGCTTAAGTGGACAGGGGAGACCTGAAGCTTTCTTT. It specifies CASSLSGQGRPEAFF.

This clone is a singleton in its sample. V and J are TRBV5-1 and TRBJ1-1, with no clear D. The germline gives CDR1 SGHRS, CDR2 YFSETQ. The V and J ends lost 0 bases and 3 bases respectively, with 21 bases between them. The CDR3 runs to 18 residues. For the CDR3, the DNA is TGCGCCAGCAGCTTGGTGGTGCGGCGGGTAGTCCCCTACACTGAAGCTTTCTTT. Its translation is CASSLVVRRVVPYTEAFF.

The CDR3, as DNA: TGTGCCAGCAGTCGGGAGAACTACAATGAGCAGTTCTTC. This translates into CASSRENYNEQFF. The J gene is TRBJ2-1, the V gene TRBV25-1; TRBD2 is a possible D gene (6 bases). This CDR3 spans 13 amino acids. The V gene lost 5 bases and the J gene lost 3 bases, with 8 bases spanning the gap. Germline V gene sequence: CDR1 MGHDK, CDR2 SYGVNS. The full variable domain, with the rest looked up from reference TRBV25-1 and TRBJ2-1, is EADIYQTPRYLVIGTGKKITLECSQTMGHDKMYWYQQDPGMELHLIHYSYGVNSTEKGDLSSESTVSRIRTEHFPLTLESARPSHTSQYLCASSRENYNEQFFGPGTRLTVL.

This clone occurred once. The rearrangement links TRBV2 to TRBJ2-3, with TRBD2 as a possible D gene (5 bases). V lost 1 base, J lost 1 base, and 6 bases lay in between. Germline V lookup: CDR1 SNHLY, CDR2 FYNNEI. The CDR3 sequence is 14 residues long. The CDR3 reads CASSEGGRTDTQYF. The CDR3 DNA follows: TGTGCCAGCAGTGAAGGCGGGCGCACAGATACGCAGTATTTT.

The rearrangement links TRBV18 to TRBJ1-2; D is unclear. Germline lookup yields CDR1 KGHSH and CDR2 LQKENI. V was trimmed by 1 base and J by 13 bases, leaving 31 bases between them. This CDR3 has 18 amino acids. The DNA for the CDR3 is TGTGCCAGCTCACCACTACGACTATCGTGGGCCGAGTCTATGGAGGGCACCTTC. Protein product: CASSPLRLSWAESMEGTF. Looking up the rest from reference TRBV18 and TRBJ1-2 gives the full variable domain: NAGVMQNPRHLVRRRGQEARLRCSPMKGHSHVYWYRQLPEEGLKFMVYLQKENIIDESGMPKERFSAEFPKEGPSILRIQQVVRGDSAAYFCASSPLRLSWAESMEGTFGSGTRLTVV.

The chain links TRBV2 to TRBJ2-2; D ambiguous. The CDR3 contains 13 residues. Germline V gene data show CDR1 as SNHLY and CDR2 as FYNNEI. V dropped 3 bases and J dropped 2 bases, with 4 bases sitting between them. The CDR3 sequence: CASSERNTGELFF. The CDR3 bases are TGTGCCAGCAGTGAGAGAAACACCGGGGAGCTGTTTTTT.

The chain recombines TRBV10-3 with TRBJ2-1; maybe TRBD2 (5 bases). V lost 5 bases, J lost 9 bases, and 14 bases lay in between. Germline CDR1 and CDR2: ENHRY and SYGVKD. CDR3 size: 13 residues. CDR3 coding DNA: TGTGCCATCAGTCGGGATCCGGGCGGTGAGCAGTTCTTC. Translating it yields CAISRDPGGEQFF.

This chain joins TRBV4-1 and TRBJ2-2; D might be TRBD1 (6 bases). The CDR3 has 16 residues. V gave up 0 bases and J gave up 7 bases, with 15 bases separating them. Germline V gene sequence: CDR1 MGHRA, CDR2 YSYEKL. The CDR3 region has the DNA TGCGCCAGCAGCCAAGAATCACAGGGTGAGGTCGGGGAGCTGTTTTTT. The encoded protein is CASSQESQGEVGELFF.

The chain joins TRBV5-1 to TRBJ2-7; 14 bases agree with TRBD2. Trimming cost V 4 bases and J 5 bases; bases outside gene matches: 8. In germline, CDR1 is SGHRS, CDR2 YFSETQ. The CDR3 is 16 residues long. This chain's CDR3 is CASSPMGLAGVDEQYF. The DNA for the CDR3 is TGCGCCAGCAGCCCCATGGGACTAGCGGGAGTGGACGAGCAGTACTTC.

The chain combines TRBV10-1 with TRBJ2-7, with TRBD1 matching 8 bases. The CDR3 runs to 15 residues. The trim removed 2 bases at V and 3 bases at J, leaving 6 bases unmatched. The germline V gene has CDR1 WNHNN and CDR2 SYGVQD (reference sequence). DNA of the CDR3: TGCGCCAGCAGTGAGGTTAGGACAGGGAACTACGAGCAGTACTTC. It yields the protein CASSEVRTGNYEQYF.

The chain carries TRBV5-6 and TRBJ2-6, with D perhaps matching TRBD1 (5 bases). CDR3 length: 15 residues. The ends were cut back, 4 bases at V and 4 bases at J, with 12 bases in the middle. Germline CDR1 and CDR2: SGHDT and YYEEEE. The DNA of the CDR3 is TGTGCCAGCAGCCCCGCAGGGCTCGGGGCCAACGTCCTGACTTTC. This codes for CASSPAGLGANVLTF.

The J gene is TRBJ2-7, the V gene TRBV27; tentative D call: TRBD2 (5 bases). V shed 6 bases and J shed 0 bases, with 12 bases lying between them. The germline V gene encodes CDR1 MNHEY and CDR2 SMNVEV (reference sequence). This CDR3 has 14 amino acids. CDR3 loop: CASRISGLSYEQYF. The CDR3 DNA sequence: TGTGCCAGCAGGATATCCGGACTCTCCTACGAGCAGTACTTC.

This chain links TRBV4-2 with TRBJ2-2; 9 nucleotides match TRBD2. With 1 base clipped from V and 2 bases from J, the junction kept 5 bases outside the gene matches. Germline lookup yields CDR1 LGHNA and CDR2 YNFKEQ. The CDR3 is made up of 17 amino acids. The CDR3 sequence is CASSQARAGGNTGELFF. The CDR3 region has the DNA TGTGCCAGCAGCCAAGCCCGAGCGGGAGGTAACACCGGGGAGCTGTTTTTT.

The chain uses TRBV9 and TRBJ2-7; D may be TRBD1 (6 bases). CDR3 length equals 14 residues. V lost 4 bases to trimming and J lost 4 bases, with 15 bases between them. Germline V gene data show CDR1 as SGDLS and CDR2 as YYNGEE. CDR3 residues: CASSPRTAGYEQYF. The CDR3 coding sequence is TGTGCCAGCAGCCCACGGACAGCTGGATACGAGCAGTACTTC.